The rows below give T cell receptor beta chains drawn from one sample of a study of CD8 T cells in ankylosing spondylitis. One entry per CDR3 protein, called by TCRdb with MiXCR from the 5' RACE reads. The data show a few hundred thousand distinct CDR3 sequences, about 20% seen once. The material sequenced was blood, either unsorted or a sorted T cell fraction (not recorded which). Receptors originate from a male donor with ankylosing spondylitis or in good health (not recorded which). The CDR3 runs from the conserved cysteine through the conserved F or W. Each record gives: D gene, J gene, clone size, CDR3 length, V gene, CDR3 protein, CDR3 DNA. The D gene is left open where the match is weak. Size tells how often a clone was seen (once, few, many) or the class of an expanded clone, and some rows leave it out.

>-|TRBJ2-1|few|14|TRBV5-1
CASSPGLSYNEQFF
TGCGCCAGCAGCCCGGGACTTTCCTACAATGAGCAGTTCTTC
>-|TRBJ2-6|-|15|TRBV20-1
CSAKGDLVAANVLTF
TGCAGTGCTAAGGGAGACCTGGTCGCGGCCAACGTCCTGACTTTC
>-|TRBJ2-3|once|14|TRBV11-2
CASSYTGRTDTQYF
TGTGCCAGCAGCTACACCGGACGGACAGATACGCAGTATTTT
>-|TRBJ1-6|many|13|TRBV5-1
CASSLTTDSPLHF
TGCGCCAGCAGCTTGACCACCGATTCACCCCTCCACTTT
>-|TRBJ2-1|-|15|TRBV9
CANSVGPAYGNEQFF
TGTGCCAACAGCGTAGGCCCGGCTTATGGCAATGAGCAGTTCTTC
>-|TRBJ1-3|-|14|TRBV20-1
CSAGEGQAGNTIYF
TGCAGTGCCGGGGAGGGTCAAGCTGGAAACACCATATATTTT
>-|TRBJ2-5|few|12|TRBV5-1
CASSPSLETQYF
TGCGCCAGCAGCCCCTCCCTGGAGACCCAGTACTTC
>-|TRBJ2-2|few|18|TRBV7-6
CASSLIPPDTGISGELFF
TGTGCCAGCAGCTTAATCCCTCCGGACACAGGGATCTCCGGGGAGCTGTTTTTT
>-|TRBJ2-5|-|11|TRBV7-9
CASMVQETQYF
TGTGCCAGCATGGTACAAGAGACCCAGTACTTC
>-|TRBJ1-1|many|17|TRBV10-3
CASTGRRDTGPGTEAFF
TGTGCCTCCACGGGGAGAAGGGACACCGGGCCGGGCACTGAAGCTTTCTTT
>-|TRBJ1-4|-|16|TRBV3-1
CASSRSDSRVGEKLFF
TGTGCCAGCAGCCGCTCAGACAGTCGGGTCGGGGAAAAACTGTTTTTT
>-|TRBJ1-5|few|14|TRBV20-1
CSARDTQGNQPQHF
TGCAGTGCTAGAGATACACAGGGCAATCAGCCCCAGCATTTT
>TRBD1|TRBJ2-1|many|14|TRBV12-3/TRBV12-4
CASSGTGGGNEQFF
TGTGCCAGCAGTGGGACAGGGGGTGGCAATGAGCAGTTCTTC
>-|TRBJ2-2|-|14|TRBV7-9
CASSRTSNTGELFF
TGTGCCAGCAGCCGCACTAGCAACACCGGGGAGCTGTTTTTT